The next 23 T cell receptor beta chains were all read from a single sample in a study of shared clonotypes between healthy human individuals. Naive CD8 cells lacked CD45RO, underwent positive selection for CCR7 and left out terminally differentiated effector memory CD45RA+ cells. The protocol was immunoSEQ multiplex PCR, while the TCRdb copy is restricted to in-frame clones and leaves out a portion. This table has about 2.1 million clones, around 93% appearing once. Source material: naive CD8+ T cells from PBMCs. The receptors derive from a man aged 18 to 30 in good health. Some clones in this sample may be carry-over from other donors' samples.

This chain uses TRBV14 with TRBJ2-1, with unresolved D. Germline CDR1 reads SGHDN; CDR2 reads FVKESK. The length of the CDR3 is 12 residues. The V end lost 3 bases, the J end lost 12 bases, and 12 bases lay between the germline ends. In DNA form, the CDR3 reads TGTGCCAGCAGCCACTCGGGTTTCGGGCAGTTCTTC. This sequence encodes CASSHSGFGQFF.

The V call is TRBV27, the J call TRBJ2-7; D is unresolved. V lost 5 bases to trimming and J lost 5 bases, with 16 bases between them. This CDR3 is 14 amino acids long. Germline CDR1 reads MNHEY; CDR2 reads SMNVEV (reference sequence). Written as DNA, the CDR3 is TGTGCCAGCAGTCCCCCGGGCCTGCCCCACGAGCAGTACTTC. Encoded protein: CASSPPGLPHEQYF.

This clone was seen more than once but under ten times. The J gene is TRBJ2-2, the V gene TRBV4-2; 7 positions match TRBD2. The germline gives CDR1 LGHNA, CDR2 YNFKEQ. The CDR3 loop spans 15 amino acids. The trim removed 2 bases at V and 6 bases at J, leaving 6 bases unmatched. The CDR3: CASSQSSGTAGELFF. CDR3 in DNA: TGTGCCAGCAGCCAATCGAGCGGGACGGCCGGGGAGCTGTTTTTT.

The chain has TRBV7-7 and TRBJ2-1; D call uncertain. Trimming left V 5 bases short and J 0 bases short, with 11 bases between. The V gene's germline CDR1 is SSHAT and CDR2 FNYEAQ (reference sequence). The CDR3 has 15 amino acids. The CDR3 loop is CASSPGLSSYNEQFF. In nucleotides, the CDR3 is TGTGCCAGCAGCCCGGGCCTAAGCTCCTACAATGAGCAGTTCTTC. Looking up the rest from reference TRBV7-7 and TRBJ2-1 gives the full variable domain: GAGVSQSPRYKVTKRGQDVTLRCDPISSHATLYWYQQALGQGPEFLTYFNYEAQPDKSGLPSDRFSAERPEGSISTLTIQRTEQRDSAMYRCASSPGLSSYNEQFFGPGTRLTVL.

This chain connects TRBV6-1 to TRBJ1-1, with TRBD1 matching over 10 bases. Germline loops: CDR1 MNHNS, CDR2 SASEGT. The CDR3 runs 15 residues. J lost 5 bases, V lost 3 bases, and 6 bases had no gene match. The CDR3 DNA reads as TGTGCCAGCAGTGACCCCCGGGACAGGGGAACTGAAGCTTTCTTT. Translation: CASSDPRDRGTEAFF.

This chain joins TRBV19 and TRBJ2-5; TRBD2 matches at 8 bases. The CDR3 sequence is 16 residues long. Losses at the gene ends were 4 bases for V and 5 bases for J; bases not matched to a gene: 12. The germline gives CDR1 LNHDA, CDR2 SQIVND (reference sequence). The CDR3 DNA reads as TGTGCCAGTAGTACCTTCCCTAGCGGGCGAGGGGAGACCCAGTACTTC. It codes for CASSTFPSGRGETQYF.

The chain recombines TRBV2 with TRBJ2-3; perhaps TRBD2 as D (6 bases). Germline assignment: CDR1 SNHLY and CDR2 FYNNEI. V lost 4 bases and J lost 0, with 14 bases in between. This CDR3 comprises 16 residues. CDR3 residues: CASSVEGPESTDTQYF. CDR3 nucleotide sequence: TGTGCCAGCAGTGTGGAGGGACCCGAAAGCACAGATACGCAGTATTTT.

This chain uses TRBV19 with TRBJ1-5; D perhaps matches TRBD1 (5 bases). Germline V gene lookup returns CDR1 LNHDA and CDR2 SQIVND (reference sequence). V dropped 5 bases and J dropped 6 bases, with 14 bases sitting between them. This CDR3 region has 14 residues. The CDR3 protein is CASSLYPGFQPQHF. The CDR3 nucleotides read TGTGCCAGTAGTCTCTACCCAGGGTTTCAGCCCCAGCATTTT.

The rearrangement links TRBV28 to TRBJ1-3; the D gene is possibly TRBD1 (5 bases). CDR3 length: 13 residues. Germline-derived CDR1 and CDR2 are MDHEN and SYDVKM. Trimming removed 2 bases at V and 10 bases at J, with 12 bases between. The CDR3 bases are TGTGCCAGCAGTTTACTGAGGGGAGATACCATATATTTT. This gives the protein CASSLLRGDTIYF.

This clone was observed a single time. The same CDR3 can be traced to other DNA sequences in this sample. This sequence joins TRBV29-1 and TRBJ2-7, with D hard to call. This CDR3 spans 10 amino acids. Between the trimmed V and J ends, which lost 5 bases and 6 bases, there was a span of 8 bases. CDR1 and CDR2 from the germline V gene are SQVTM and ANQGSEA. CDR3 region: CSVLVPEQYF. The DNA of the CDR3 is TGCAGCGTTTTGGTACCCGAGCAGTACTTC.

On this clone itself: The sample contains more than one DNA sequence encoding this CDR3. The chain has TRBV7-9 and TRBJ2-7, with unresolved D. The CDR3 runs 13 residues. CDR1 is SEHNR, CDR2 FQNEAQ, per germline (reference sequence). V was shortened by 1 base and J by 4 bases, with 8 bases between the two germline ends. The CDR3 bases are TGTGCCAGCAGCTTAGGGGCCCCGTACGAGCAGTACTTC. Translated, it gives CASSLGAPYEQYF. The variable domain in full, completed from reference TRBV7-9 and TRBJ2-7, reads DTGVSQNPRHKITKRGQNVTFRCDPISEHNRLYWYRQTLGQGPEFLTYFQNEAQLEKSRLLSDRFSAERPKGSFSTLEIQRTEQGDSAMYLCASSLGAPYEQYFGPGTRLTVT.

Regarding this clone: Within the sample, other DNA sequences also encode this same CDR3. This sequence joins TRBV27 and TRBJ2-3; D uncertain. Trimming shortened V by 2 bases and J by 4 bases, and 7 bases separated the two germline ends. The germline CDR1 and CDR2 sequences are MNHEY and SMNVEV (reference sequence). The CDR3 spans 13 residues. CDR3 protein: CASSLGSSDTQYF. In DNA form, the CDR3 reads TGTGCCAGCAGTTTAGGTAGCTCAGATACGCAGTATTTT.

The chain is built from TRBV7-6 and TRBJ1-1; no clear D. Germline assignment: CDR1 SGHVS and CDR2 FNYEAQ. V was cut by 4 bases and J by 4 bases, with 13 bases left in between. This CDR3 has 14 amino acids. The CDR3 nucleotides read TGTGCCAGCAGCTCCCCCGGCGTGGGCACTGAAGCTTTCTTT. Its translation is CASSSPGVGTEAFF.

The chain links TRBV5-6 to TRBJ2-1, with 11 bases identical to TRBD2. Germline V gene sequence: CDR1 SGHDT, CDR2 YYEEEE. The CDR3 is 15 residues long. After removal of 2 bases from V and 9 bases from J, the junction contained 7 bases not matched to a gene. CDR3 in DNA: TGTGCCAGCAGCTTCATAGCGGGAGGGCCGGGTGAGCAGTTCTTC. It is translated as CASSFIAGGPGEQFF.

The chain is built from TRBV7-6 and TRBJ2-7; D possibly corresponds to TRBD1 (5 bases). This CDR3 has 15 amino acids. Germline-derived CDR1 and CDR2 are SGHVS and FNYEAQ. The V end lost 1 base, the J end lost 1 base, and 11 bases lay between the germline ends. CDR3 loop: CASSLEPQGSYEQYF. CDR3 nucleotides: TGTGCCAGCAGCTTAGAGCCCCAGGGATCCTACGAGCAGTACTTC.

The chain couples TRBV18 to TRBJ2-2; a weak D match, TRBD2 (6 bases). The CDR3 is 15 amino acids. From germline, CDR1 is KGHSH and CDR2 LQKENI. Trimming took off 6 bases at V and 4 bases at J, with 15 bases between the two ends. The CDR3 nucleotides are TGTGCCAGCTCCCCGGACTGGCGGGGCACCGGGGAGCTGTTTTTT. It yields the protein CASSPDWRGTGELFF. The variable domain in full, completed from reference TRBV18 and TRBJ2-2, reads NAGVMQNPRHLVRRRGQEARLRCSPMKGHSHVYWYRQLPEEGLKFMVYLQKENIIDESGMPKERFSAEFPKEGPSILRIQQVVRGDSAAYFCASSPDWRGTGELFFGEGSRLTVL.

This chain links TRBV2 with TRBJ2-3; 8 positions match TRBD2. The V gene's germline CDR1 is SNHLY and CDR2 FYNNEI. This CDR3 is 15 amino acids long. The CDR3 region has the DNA TGTGCTGCCGGGGGAGCGGGAGTTACCTCAGATACGCAGTATTTT. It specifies CAAGGAGVTSDTQYF.

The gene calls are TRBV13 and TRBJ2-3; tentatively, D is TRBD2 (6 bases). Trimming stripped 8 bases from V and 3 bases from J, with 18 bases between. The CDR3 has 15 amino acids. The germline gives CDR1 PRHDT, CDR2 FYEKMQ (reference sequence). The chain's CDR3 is CASATRAQVTDTQYF. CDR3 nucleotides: TGTGCCAGCGCGACTAGAGCTCAGGTTACAGATACGCAGTATTTT.

In DNA, the CDR3 is TGTGCCAGCACCGACCGGGGGGCGGACGGCTACACCTTC. It codes for CASTDRGADGYTF. This chain joins TRBV28 and TRBJ1-2; the D gene is possibly TRBD1 (6 bases). From germline, CDR1 is MDHEN and CDR2 SYDVKM. This CDR3 spans 13 amino acids. The germline V and J ends were trimmed by 7 bases and 8 bases, with 17 bases remaining between them.

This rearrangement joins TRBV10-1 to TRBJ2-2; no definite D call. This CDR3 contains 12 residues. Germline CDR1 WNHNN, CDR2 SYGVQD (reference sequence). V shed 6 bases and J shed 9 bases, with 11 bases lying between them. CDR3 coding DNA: TGCGCCAGCAGCGGGCCCGGCCGGGAGCTGTTTTTT. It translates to CASSGPGRELFF.

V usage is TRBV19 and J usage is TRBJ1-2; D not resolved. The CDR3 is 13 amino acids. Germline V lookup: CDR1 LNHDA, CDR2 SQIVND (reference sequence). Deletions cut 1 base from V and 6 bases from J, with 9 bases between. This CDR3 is CASSIGLIDGYTF. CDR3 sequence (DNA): TGTGCCAGTAGTATAGGGTTGATCGATGGCTACACCTTC.

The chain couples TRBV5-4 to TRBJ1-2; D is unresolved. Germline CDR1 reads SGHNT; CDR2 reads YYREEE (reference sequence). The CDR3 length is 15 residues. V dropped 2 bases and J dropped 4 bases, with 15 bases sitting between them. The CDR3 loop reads CASSFRAQLGYGYTF. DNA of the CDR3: TGTGCCAGCAGCTTCCGGGCTCAACTGGGCTATGGCTACACCTTC.

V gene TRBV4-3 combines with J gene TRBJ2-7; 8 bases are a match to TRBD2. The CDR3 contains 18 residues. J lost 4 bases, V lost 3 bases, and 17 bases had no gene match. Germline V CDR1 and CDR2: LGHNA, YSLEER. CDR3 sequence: CASSQEDWRGAEGYEQYF. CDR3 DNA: TGCGCCAGCAGCCAGGAAGACTGGCGGGGGGCGGAGGGGTACGAGCAGTACTTC.